This entry concerns a single TCR beta chain. Antigen specificity is unknown. All sequencing subjects had displayed CD8+CD57+ cell expansion on flow cytometry. The enrolled patients all had severe acquired aplastic anemia. No therapy was given to patients before blood sampling. The template used for profiling TCR beta VDJ and CDR3 was genomic DNA. MiXCR, run by TCRdb on the reads, gives a single entry per CDR3 protein. The sample contains around 180,000 distinct CDR3 sequences, around 48% of which appear only once. From germline, CDR1 is MNHEY and CDR2 SMNVEV (reference sequence). V lost 6 bases and J lost 5, with 17 bases in between. The CDR3 is 14 residues long. This sample was taken from a study of CD8+CD57+ T cells in acquired aplastic anemia. Across the whole study: The DNA of sorted CD4+ and CD8+ cells averaged 3.2 ug. Study observations and caveats: Between patients and controls, twenty-nine CD8+ CDR3 sequences were found in common.

This clonotype was obtained from a human donor with aplastic anemia. The chain links TRBV27 to TRBJ2-7; possibly TRBD2 for D (6 bases). Sequencing was done on a sample of sorted CD4+, CD8+, or CD8+CD57+ T cells (not recorded which) from PBMCs. The CDR3 loop is CASRSTSRRNEQYF. CDR3 nucleotides: TGTGCCAGCAGGAGCACTAGCAGGAGAAACGAGCAGTACTTC.